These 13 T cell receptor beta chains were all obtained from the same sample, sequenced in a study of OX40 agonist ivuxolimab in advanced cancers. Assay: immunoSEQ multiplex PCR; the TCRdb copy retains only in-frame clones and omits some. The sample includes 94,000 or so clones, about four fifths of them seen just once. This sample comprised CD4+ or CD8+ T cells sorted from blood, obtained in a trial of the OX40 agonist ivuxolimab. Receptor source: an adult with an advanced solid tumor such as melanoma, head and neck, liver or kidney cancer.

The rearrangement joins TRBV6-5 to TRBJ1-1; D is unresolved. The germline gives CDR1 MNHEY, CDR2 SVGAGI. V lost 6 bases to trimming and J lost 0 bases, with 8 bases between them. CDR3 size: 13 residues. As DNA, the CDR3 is TGTGCCAGCAGAGAGTCAGTGAACACTGAAGCTTTCTTT. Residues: CASRESVNTEAFF.

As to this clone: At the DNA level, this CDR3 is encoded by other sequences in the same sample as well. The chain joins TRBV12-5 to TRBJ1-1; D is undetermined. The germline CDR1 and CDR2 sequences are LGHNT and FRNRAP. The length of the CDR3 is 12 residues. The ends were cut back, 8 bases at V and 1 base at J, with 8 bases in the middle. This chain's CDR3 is CASRRTNTEAFF. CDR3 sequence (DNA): TGTGCTAGTCGACGGACGAACACTGAAGCTTTCTTT.

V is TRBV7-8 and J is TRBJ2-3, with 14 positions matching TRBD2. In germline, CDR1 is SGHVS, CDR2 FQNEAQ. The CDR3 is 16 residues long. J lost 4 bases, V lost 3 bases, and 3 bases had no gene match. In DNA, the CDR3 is TGTGCCAGCAGCTTCCCGGGACTAGCGGGGGCAGATACGCAGTATTTT. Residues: CASSFPGLAGADTQYF.

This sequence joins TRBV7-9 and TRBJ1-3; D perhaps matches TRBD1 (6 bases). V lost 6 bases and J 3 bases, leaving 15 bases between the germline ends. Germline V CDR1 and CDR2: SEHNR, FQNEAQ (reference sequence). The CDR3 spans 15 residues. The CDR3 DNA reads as TGTGCCAGCAGGATACAGGGATCGGTTGGAAACACCATATATTTT. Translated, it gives CASRIQGSVGNTIYF.

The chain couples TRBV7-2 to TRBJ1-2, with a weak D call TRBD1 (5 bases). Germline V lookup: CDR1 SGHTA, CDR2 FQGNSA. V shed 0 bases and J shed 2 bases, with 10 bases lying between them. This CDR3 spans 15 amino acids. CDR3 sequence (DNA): TGTGCCAGCAGCTTAGCGGGGCCCGGAAACTATGGCTACACCTTC. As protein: CASSLAGPGNYGYTF. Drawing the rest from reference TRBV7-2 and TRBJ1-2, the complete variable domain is GAGVSQSPSNKVTEKGKDVELRCDPISGHTALYWYRQSLGQGLEFLIYFQGNSAPDKSGLPSDRFSAERTGGSVSTLTIQRTQQEDSAVYLCASSLAGPGNYGYTFGSGTRLTVV.

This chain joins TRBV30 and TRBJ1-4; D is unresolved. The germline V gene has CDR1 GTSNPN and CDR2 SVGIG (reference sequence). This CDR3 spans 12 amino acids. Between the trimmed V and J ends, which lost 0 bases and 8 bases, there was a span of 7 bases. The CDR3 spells CAWSVGWEKLFF. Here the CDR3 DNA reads TGTGCCTGGAGTGTGGGGTGGGAAAAACTGTTTTTT.

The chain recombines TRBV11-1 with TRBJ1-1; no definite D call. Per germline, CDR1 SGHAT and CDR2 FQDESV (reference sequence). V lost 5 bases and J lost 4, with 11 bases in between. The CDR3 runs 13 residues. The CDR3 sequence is CASSLRRGTEAFF. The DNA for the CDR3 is TGTGCCAGCAGCCTACGCCGAGGCACTGAAGCTTTCTTT.

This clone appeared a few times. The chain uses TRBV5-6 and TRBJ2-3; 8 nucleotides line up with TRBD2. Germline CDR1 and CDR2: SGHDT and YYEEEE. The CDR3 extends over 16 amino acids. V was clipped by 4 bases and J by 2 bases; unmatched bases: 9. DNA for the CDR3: TGTGCCAGCAGCAAGAGGCCTAGCGGGCCCACAGATACGCAGTATTTT. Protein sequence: CASSKRPSGPTDTQYF. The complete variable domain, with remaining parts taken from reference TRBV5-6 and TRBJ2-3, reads DAGVTQSPTHLIKTRGQQVTLRCSPKSGHDTVSWYQQALGQGPQFIFQYYEEEERQRGNFPDRFSGHQFPNYSSELNVNALLLGDSALYLCASSKRPSGPTDTQYFGPGTRLTVL.

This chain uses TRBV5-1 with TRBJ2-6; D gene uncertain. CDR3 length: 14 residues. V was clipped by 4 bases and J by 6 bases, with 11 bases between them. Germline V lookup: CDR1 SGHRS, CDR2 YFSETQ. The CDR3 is CASSPGSQANVLTF. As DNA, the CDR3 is TGCGCCAGCAGCCCAGGTTCACAGGCCAACGTCCTGACTTTC. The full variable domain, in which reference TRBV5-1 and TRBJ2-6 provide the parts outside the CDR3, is KAGVTQTPRYLIKTRGQQVTLSCSPISGHRSVSWYQQTPGQGLQFLFEYFSETQRNKGNFPGRFSGRQFSNSRSEMNVSTLELGDSALYLCASSPGSQANVLTFGAGSRLTVL.

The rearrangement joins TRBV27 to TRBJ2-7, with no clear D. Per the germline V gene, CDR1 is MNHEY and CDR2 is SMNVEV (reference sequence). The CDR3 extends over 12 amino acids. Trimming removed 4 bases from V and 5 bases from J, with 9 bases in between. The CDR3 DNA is TGTGCCAGCAGTTCCCTCTTACACGAGCAGTACTTC. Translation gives CASSSLLHEQYF.

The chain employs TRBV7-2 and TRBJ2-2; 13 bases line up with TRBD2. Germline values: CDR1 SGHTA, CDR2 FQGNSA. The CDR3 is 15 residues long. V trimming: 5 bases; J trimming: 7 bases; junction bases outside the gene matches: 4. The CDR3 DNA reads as TGTGCCAGCAGCACTAGCGGGGGGGCCGGCGGGGAGCTGTTTTTT. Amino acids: CASSTSGGAGGELFF.

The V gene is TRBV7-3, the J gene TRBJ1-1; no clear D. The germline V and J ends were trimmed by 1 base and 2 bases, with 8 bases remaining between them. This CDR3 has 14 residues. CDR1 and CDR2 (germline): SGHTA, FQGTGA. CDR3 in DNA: TGTGCCAGCAGCTTAAATGGTCGTAACACTGAAGCTTTCTTT. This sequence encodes CASSLNGRNTEAFF. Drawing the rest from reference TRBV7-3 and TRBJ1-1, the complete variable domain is GAGVSQTPSNKVTEKGKYVELRCDPISGHTALYWYRQSLGQGPEFLIYFQGTGAADDSGLPNDRFFAVRPEGSVSTLKIQRTERGDSAVYLCASSLNGRNTEAFFGQGTRLTVV.

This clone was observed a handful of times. In DNA form, the CDR3 reads TGCGCCAGCAGCCAAGTAGCGGGAGGGCCTTGGGACAATGAGCAGTTCTTC. This translates into CASSQVAGGPWDNEQFF. The chain is built from TRBV4-1 and TRBJ2-1; 11 bases map to TRBD2. Per germline, CDR1 MGHRA and CDR2 YSYEKL. J was trimmed by 5 bases and V by 1 base; bases with no gene match: 7. This CDR3 comprises 17 residues.